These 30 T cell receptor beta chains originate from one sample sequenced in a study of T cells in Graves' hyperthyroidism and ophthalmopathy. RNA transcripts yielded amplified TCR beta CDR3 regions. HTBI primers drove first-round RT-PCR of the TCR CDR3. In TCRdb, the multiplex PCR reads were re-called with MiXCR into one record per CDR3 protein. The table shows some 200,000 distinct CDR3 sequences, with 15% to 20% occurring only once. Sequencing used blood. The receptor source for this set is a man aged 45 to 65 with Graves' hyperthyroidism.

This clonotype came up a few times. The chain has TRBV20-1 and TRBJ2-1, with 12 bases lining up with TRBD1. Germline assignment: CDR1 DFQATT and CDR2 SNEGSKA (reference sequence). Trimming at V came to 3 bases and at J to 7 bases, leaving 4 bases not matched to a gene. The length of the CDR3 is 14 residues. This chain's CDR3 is CSARRDRGQNEQFF. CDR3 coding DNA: TGCAGTGCTAGGCGGGACAGGGGGCAAAATGAGCAGTTCTTC.

CDR3 in DNA: TGTGCCAGTAGTAAGGGACAGGCCTTGAATGAGCAGTTCTTC. The encoded protein is CASSKGQALNEQFF. This sequence joins TRBV19 and TRBJ2-1; TRBD1 matches 8 bases. Germline CDR1 reads LNHDA; CDR2 reads SQIVND (reference sequence). The length of the CDR3 is 14 residues. J lost 7 bases, V lost 4 bases, and 6 bases had no gene match.

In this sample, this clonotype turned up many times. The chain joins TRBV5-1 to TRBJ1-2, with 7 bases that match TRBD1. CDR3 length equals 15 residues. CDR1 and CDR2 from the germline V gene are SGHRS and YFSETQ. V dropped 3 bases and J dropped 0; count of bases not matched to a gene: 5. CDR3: CASSWFGTANYGYTF. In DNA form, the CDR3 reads TGCGCCAGCAGCTGGTTCGGGACAGCTAACTATGGCTACACCTTC.

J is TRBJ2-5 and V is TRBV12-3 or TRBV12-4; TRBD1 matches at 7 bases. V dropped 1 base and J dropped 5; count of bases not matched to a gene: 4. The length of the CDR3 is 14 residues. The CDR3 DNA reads TGTGCCAGCAGTTTAGAGACAGGGCGGGAGACCCAGTACTTC. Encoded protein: CASSLETGRETQYF.

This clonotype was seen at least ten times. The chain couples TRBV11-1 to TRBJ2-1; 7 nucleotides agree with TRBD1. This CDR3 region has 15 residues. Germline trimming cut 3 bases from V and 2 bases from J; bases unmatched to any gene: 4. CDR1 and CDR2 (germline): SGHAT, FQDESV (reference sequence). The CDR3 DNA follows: TGTGCCAGCAGCTTCCAGGGGGACCCCTACAATGAGCAGTTCTTC. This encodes CASSFQGDPYNEQFF.

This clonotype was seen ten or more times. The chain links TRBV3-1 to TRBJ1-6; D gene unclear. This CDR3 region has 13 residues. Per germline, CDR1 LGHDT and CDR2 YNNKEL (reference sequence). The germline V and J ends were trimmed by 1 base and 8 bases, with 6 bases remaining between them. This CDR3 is CASSQASYSPLHF. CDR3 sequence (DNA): TGTGCCAGCAGCCAAGCGAGTTATTCACCCCTCCACTTT.

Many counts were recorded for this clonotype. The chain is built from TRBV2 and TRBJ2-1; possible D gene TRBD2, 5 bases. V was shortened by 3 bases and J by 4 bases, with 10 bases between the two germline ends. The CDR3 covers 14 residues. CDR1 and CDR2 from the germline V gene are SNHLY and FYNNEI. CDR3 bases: TGTGCCAGCAGTGAGCGGGTGACTTACAATGAGCAGTTCTTC. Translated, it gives CASSERVTYNEQFF.

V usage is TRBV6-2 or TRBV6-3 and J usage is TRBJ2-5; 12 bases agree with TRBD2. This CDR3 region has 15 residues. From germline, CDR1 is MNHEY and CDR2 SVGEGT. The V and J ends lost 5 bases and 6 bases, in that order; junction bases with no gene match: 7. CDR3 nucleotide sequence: TGTGCCAGCAGTCGGACTAGCGGGGAATTTCAGACCCAGTACTTC. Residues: CASSRTSGEFQTQYF.

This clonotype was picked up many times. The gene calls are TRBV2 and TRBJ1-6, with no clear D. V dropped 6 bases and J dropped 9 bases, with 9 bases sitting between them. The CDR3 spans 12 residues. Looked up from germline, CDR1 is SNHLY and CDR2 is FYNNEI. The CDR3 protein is CASRPVTSPLHF. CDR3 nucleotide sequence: TGTGCCAGCAGGCCGGTGACTTCACCCCTCCACTTT.

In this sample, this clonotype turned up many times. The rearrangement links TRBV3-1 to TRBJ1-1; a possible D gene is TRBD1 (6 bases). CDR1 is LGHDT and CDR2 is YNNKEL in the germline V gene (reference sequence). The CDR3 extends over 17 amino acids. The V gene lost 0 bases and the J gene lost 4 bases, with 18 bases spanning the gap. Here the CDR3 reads CASSQEVGQPVATEAFF. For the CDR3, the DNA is TGTGCCAGCAGCCAAGAAGTAGGACAGCCAGTCGCCACTGAAGCTTTCTTT.

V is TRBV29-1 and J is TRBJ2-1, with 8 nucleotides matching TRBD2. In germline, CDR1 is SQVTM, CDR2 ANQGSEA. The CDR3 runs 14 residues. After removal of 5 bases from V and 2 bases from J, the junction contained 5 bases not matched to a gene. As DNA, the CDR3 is TGCAGCGTTTCGGGGGGGCTGACCTACAATGAGCAGTTCTTC. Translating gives CSVSGGLTYNEQFF.

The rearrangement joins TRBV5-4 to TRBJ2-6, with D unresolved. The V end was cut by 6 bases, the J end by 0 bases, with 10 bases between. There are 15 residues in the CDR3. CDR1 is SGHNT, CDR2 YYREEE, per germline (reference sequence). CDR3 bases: TGTGCCAGCACCTGGTACAACTCTGGGGCCAACGTCCTGACTTTC. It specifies CASTWYNSGANVLTF.

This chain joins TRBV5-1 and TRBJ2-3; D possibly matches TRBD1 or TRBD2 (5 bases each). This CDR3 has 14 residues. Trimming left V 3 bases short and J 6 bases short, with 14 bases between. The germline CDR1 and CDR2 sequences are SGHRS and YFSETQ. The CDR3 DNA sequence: TGCGCCAGCAGCTCCTCGTGGGGACCGGATACGCAGTATTTT. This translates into CASSSSWGPDTQYF.

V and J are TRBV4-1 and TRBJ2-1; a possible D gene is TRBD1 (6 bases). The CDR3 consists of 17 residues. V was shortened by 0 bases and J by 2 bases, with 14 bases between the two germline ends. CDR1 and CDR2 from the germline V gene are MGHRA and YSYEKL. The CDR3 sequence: CASSQDHRGRTYNEQFF. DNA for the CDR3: TGCGCCAGCAGCCAAGATCATAGGGGGAGAACCTACAATGAGCAGTTCTTC.

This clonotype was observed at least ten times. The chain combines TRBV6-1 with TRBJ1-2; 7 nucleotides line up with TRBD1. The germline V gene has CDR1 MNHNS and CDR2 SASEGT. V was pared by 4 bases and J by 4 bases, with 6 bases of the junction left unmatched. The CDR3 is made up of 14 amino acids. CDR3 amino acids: CASSGGRTGYGYTF. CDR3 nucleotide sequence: TGTGCCAGCAGTGGTGGGAGGACAGGCTATGGCTACACCTTC.

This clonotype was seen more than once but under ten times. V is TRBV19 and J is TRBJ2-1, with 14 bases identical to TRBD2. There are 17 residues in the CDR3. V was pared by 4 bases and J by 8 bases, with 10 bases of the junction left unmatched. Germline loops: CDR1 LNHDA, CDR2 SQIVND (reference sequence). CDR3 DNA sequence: TGTGCCAGTAGTAGAAGCATTGGGACTAGCGGGAGCCATGAGCAGTTCTTC. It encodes CASSRSIGTSGSHEQFF.

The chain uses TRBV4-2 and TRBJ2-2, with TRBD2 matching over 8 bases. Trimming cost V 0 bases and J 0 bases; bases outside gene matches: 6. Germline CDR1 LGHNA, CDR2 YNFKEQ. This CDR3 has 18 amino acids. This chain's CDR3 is CASSQEFSGSANTGELFF. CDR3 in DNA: TGTGCCAGCAGCCAAGAGTTCAGCGGGAGTGCGAACACCGGGGAGCTGTTTTTT.

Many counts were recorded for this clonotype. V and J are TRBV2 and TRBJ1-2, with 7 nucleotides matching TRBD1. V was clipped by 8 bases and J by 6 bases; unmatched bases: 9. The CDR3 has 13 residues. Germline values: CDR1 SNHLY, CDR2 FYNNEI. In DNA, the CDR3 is TGTGCCAGCCAAACTCGGACAGGAAATGGCTACACCTTC. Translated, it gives CASQTRTGNGYTF.

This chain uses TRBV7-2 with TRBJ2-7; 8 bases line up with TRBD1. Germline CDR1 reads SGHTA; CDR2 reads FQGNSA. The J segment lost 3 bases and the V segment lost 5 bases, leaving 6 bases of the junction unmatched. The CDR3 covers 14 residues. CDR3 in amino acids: CASSRDRTVYEQYF. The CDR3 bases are TGTGCCAGCAGCCGGGACAGGACTGTCTACGAGCAGTACTTC.

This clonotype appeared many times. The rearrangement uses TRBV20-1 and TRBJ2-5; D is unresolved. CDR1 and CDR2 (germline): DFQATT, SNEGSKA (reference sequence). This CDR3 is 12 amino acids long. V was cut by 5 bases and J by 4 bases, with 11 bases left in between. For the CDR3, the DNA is TGCAGTGCTGGTCCCTGGGGAGAGACCCAGTACTTC. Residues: CSAGPWGETQYF.

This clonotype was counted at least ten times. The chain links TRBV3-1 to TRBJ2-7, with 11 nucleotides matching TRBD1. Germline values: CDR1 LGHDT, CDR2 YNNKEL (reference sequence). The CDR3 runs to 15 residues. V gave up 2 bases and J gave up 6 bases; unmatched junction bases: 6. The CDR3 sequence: CASSQTGTGGVEQYF. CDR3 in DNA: TGTGCCAGCAGCCAAACCGGGACAGGGGGTGTCGAGCAGTACTTC.

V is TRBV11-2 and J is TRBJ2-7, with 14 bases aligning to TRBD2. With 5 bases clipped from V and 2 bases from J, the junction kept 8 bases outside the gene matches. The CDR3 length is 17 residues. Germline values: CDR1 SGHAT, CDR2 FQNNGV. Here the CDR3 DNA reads TGTGCCAGCAGCCGCTGGGGACTAGCGGGAGTACCCTACGAGCAGTACTTC. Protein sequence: CASSRWGLAGVPYEQYF.

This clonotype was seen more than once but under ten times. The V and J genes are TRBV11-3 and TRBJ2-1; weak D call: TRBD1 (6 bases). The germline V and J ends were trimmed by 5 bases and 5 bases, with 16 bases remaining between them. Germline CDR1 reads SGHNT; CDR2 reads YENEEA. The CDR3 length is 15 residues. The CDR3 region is CASSGRTGRNNEQFF. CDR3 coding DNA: TGTGCCAGCAGCGGGAGAACAGGGCGGAACAATGAGCAGTTCTTC.

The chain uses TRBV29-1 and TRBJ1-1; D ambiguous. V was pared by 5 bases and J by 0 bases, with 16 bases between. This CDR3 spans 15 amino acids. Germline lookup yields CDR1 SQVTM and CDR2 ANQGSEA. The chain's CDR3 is CSVRRVGRMNTEAFF. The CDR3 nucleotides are TGCAGCGTTCGGAGGGTTGGGAGAATGAACACTGAAGCTTTCTTT.

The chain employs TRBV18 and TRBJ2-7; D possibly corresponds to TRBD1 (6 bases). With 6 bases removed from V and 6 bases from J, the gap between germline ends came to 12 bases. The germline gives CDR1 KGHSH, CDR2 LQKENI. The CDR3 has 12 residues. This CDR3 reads CASSVVRGEQYF. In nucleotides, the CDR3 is TGTGCCAGCTCGGTGGTCAGGGGCGAGCAGTACTTC.

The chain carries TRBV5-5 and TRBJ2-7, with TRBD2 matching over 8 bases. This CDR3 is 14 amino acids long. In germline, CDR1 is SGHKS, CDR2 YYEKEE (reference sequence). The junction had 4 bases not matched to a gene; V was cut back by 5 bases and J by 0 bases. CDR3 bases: TGTGCCAGCAGAACGGGACTAGACTCCTACGAGCAGTACTTC. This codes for CASRTGLDSYEQYF.

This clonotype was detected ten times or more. This chain's CDR3 is CASSLSASGRVSYEQYF. The CDR3, as DNA: TGTGCCAGCAGTTTATCGGCTAGCGGGAGGGTTTCCTACGAGCAGTACTTC. The chain recombines TRBV28 with TRBJ2-7; TRBD2 matches at 12 bases. The CDR3 extends over 17 amino acids. Germline V gene lookup returns CDR1 MDHEN and CDR2 SYDVKM. Losses at the gene ends were 1 base for V and 1 base for J; bases not matched to a gene: 5.

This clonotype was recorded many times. The CDR3 protein is CASSPRLSIRDTQYF. The DNA for the CDR3 is TGTGCCAGCTCACCACGTTTGAGCATAAGGGATACGCAGTATTTT. The V call is TRBV18, the J call TRBJ2-3; D ambiguous. The V end was cut by 1 base, the J end by 6 bases, with 14 bases between. From germline, CDR1 is KGHSH and CDR2 LQKENI. The CDR3 length is 15 residues.

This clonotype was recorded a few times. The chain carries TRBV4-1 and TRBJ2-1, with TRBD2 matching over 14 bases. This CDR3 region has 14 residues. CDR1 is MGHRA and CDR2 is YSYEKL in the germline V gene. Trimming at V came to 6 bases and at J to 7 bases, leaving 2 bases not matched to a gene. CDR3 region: CASRGLAGDNEQFF. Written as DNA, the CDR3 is TGCGCCAGCAGGGGACTAGCGGGAGATAATGAGCAGTTCTTC.

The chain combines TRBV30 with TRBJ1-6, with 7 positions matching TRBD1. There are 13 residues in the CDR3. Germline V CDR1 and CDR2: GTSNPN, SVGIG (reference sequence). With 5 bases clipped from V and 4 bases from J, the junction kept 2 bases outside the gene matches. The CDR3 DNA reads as TGTGCCTGGGGGACAGATTATAATTCACCCCTCCACTTT. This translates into CAWGTDYNSPLHF.